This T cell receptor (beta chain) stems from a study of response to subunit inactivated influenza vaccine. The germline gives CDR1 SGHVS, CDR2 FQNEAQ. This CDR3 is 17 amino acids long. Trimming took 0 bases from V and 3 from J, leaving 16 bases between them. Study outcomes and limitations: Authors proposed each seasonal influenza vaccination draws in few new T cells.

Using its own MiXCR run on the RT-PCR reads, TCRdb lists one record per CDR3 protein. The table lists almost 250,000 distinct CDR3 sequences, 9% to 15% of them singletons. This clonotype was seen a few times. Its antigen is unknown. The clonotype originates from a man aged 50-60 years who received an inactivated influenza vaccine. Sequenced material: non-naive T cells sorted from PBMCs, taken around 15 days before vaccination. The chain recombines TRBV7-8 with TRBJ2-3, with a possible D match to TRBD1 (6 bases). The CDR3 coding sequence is TGTGCCAGCAGCTTAGCTGGCCCAGGGGTACCAACAGATACGCAGTATTTT. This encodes CASSLAGPGVPTDTQYF.